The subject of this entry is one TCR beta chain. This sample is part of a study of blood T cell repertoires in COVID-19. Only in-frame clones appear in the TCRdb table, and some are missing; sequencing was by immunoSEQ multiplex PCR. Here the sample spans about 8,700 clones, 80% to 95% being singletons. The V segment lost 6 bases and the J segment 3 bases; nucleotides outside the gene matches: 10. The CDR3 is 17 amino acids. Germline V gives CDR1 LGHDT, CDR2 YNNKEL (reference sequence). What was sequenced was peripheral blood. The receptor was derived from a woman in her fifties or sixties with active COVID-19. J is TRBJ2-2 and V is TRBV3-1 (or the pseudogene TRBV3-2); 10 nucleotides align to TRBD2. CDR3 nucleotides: TGTGCCAGCAGTCTCAAGATCGGACTAGCGGACACCGGGGAGCTGTTTTTT. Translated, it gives CASSLKIGLADTGELFF.